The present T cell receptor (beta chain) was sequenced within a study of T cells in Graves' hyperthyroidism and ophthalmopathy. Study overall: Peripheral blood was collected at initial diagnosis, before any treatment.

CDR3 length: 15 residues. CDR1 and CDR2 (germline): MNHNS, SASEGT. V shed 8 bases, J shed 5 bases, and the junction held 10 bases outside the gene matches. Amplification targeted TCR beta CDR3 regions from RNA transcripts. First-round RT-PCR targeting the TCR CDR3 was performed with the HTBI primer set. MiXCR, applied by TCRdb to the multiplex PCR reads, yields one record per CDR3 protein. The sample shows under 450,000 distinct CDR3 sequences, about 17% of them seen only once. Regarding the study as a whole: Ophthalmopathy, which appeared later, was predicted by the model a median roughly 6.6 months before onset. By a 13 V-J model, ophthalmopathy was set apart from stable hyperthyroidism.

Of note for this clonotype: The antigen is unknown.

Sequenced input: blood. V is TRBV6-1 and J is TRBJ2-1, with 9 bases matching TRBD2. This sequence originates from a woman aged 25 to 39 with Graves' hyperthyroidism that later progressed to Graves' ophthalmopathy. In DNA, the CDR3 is TGTGCCAGCTGGCTAGCGGGACAAAACGACAATGAGCAGTTCTTC. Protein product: CASWLAGQNDNEQFF.